This TCR beta chain was recovered during a study of Ad26.COV2.S vaccination and SARS-CoV-2 variants. Study-level points and caveats: The placebo group had lower spike-specific TCR breadth than the vaccine recipients did.

Regarding treatment: roughly 20 received Ad26.COV2.S at low or high dose, single or two shots; 5 received placebo; per-sample allocation not given. Specimen acquisition occurred on day 63 following the initial vaccine or placebo injection. This table comes from immunoSEQ multiplex PCR, and its TCRdb copy is limited to in-frame clones, with some not included. The sample consists of approximately 300,000 clones, around 85% of them appearing once. CDR3 length: 15 residues. Deletions cut 0 bases from V and 10 bases from J, with 13 bases between. Germline values: CDR1 KGHSH, CDR2 LQKENI. In its sample, this clone was seen once. Antigen: not known.

This receptor was obtained from a person aged 18-65 years who received the Ad26.COV2.S COVID-19 vaccine or a placebo. This specimen consisted of peripheral blood, obtained in a trial of Ad26.COV2.S vaccine versus placebo. The genes are TRBV18 and TRBJ1-6; D is unresolved. The DNA for the CDR3 is TGTGCCAGCTCACCACCGGGATTTACGGAATCACCCCTCCACTTT. This sequence encodes CASSPPGFTESPLHF.